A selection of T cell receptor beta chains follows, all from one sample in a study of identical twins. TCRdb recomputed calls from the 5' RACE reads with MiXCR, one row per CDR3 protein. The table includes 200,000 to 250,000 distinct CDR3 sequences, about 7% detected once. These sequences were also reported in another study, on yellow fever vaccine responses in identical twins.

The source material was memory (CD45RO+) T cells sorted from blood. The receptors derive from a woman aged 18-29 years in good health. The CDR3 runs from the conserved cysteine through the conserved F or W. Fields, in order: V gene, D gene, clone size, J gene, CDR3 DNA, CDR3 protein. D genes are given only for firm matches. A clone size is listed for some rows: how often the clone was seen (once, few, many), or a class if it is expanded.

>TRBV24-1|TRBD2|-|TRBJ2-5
TGTGCCACCAGTGATTTAGCGGGAGGGCAAGAGACCCAGTACTTC
CATSDLAGGQETQYF
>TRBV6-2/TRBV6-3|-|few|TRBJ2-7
TGTGCCAGCAGGCTTGACAGGTCCCCCTACGAGCAGTACTTC
CASRLDRSPYEQYF
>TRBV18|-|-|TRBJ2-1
TGTGCCAGCTCACCACCAAATGAGAATGAGCAGTTCTTC
CASSPPNENEQFF
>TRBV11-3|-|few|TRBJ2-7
TGTGCCAGCAGCTCCCGGGGGTACGAGCAGTACTTC
CASSSRGYEQYF
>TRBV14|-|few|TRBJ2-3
TGTGCCAGCAGCCACCTGGCGGGAATTTCCACAGATACGCAGTATTTT
CASSHLAGISTDTQYF
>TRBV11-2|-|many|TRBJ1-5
TGTGCCAGCAGCTCTGAGGGCAGGTACAATCAGCCCCAGCATTTT
CASSSEGRYNQPQHF
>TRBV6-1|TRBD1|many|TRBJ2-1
TGTGCCAGCAGCGAACCACAGGGGGGTTTCAATGAGCAGTTCTTC
CASSEPQGGFNEQFF
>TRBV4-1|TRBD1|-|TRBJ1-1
TGCGCCAGCAGCCAAGATCCGGGACAGGGCAAGGGGGAAGCTTTCTTT
CASSQDPGQGKGEAFF
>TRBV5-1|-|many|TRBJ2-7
TGCGCCAGCAGCTCGGGGTCTCTAGGCCTCCTCGACGAGCAGTACTTC
CASSSGSLGLLDEQYF
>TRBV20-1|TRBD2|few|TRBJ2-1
TGCAGTGCTAGCCCTAGCGGGAGGGCCCCCAACAATGAGCAGTTCTTC
CSASPSGRAPNNEQFF
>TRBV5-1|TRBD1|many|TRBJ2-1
TGCGCCAGCAGCTTGGTAGGGACAGCCTACAATGAGCAGTTCTTC
CASSLVGTAYNEQFF
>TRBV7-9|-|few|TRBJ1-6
TGTGCCAGCGGACCGCAGGGGCACAATTCACCCCTCCACTTT
CASGPQGHNSPLHF
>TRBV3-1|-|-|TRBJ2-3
TGTGCCAGCTGCCATAGCGGTTCTAGCACAGATACGCAGTATTTT
CASCHSGSSTDTQYF
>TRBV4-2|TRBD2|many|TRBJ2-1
TGTGCCAGCAGCCAAAGTTCACTAGCGGGAGGTCACTACAATGAGCAGTTCTTC
CASSQSSLAGGHYNEQFF
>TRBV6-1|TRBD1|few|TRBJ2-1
TGTGCCAGCAGCCCGGCGGGACAGGGGGCAGATGAGCAGTTCTTC
CASSPAGQGADEQFF
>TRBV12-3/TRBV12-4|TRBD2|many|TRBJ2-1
TGTGCCAGCAGTTTAGGTAGCGGGAGGGGGGCCTACAATGAGCAGTTCTTC
CASSLGSGRGAYNEQFF
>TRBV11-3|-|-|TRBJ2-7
TGTGCCAGCAGCTTAAAGGGAGGAGGGTCCTACGAGCAGTACTTC
CASSLKGGGSYEQYF
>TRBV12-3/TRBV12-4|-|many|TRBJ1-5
TGTGCCAGCAGTTTAAACAACCTGGGCAATCAGCCCCAGCATTTT
CASSLNNLGNQPQHF
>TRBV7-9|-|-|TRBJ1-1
TGTGCCAGCAGCTTTTCTGGTGCCGCTCCGAACACTGAAGCTTTCTTT
CASSFSGAAPNTEAFF
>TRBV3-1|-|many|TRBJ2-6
TGTGCCAGCAGCCGAAAAGACTCTGGGGCCAACGTCCTGACTTTC
CASSRKDSGANVLTF
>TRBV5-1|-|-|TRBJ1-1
TGCGCCAGCAGCTTGGGTTATGACAGCCTGAACACTGAAGCTTTCTTT
CASSLGYDSLNTEAFF
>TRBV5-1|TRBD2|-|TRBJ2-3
TGCGCCAGCAGCTTGGCGGGAGCGGGAAGTGATACGCAGTATTTT
CASSLAGAGSDTQYF
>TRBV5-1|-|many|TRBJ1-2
TGCGCCAGCAGCTTCGACCCGACCGTGAACTATGGCTACACCTTC
CASSFDPTVNYGYTF
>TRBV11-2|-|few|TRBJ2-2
TGTGCCAGCAGCAGACTCACCCGGGAGCTGTTTTTT
CASSRLTRELFF
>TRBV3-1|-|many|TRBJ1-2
TGTGCCAGCAGCCAACTCGGGGGGGGCCCTCGGGACTATGGCTACACCTTC
CASSQLGGGPRDYGYTF
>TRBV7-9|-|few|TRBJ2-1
TGTGCCAGCACCCCACTACGAGGAGCTGGAGTTAACAATGAGCAGTTCTTC
CASTPLRGAGVNNEQFF
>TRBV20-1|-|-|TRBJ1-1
TGCAGTGCTGCAAAAACAGGACTCACTGAAGCTTTCTTT
CSAAKTGLTEAFF
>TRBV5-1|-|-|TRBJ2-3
TGCGCCAGCAGCTTTTTTGGTGGACCCACAGATACGCAGTATTTT
CASSFFGGPTDTQYF
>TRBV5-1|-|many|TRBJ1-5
TGCGCCAGCAGCCCAGGGCTCGGAAATCAGCCCCAGCATTTT
CASSPGLGNQPQHF
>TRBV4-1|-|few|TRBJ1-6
TGCGCCAGCAGCCAATACGACAGTAAAGGGAATTCACCCCTCCACTTT
CASSQYDSKGNSPLHF
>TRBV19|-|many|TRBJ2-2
TGTGCCAGTAGTACGGGGAACACCGGGGAGCTGTTTTTT
CASSTGNTGELFF
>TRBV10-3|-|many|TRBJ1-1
TGTGCCACCGACGACCGAGGGACCACTGAAGCTTTCTTT
CATDDRGTTEAFF
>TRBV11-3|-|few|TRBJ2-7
TGTGCCAGCAGCTCGCACGGGGGCACCTACGAGCAGTACTTC
CASSSHGGTYEQYF
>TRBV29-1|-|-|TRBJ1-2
TGCAGCGTTGGGGGAGAGGGTTTCGGCTACACCTTC
CSVGGEGFGYTF
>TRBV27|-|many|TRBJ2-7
TGTGCCAGCAGTTTCAACGGAATGACTGGCGAGCAGTACTTC
CASSFNGMTGEQYF
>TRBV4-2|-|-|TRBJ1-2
TGTGCCAGCAGCCTCAACTTTGGAGGGGCTAACTATGGCTACACCTTC
CASSLNFGGANYGYTF
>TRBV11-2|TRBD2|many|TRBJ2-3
TGTGCCAGCAGCTTAGGGACCGCTAGCGGAAGCACAGATACGCAGTATTTT
CASSLGTASGSTDTQYF
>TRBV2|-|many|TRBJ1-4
TGTGCCAGCATCCCCCAAGGGGTTAATGAAAAACTGTTTTTT
CASIPQGVNEKLFF
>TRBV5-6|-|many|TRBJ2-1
TGTGCCAGCACCCTCAAATACCTCTCCTACAATGAGCAGTTCTTC
CASTLKYLSYNEQFF
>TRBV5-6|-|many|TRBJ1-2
TGTGCCAGCAGCCGCCGACAGAACAACTATGGCTACACCTTC
CASSRRQNNYGYTF
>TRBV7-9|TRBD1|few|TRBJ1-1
TGTGCCATAGAATACGGGACAGGGAACACTGAAGCTTTCTTT
CAIEYGTGNTEAFF